This T cell receptor (beta chain) is from a study of blood T cell repertoires in COVID-19. The V gene's germline CDR1 is SGHNT and CDR2 YYREEE (reference sequence). V dropped 4 bases and J dropped 3; count of bases not matched to a gene: 15. CDR3 length: 17 amino acids. This clone was observed a handful of times. Assay used: immunoSEQ multiplex PCR; TCRdb lists only in-frame clones, some missing. Altogether 50,000 to 80,000 clones are present, around 84% being singletons, with the ten largest covering approximately 7%. What was sequenced was peripheral blood. This TCR was sampled from a man aged 50 to 59 with active COVID-19. The genes are TRBV5-4 and TRBJ2-7; 8 bases line up with TRBD2. CDR3 region: CASSPSVLTSDHYEQYV. CDR3 coding DNA: TGTGCCAGCAGCCCGTCGGTCCTGACTAGCGACCACTACGAGCAGTACGTC.